This T cell receptor (beta chain) was observed in a study of T cell responses to AZD1222 COVID-19 vaccine. Method: immunoSEQ multiplex PCR; TCRdb's copy keeps in-frame clones and lacks some. Among 150,000 or so clones, 80% to 90% were seen once, and the ten largest hold 20% to 25%. After removal of 3 bases from V and 4 bases from J, the junction contained 9 bases not matched to a gene. The CDR3 loop spans 15 amino acids. CDR1 is SGHRS and CDR2 is YFSETQ in the germline V gene. The sequenced sample was peripheral blood, obtained on day 0 of AZD1222 vaccination. This sequence joins TRBV5-1 and TRBJ1-1, with 7 nucleotides matching TRBD1. This clonotype originated in an adult in good health. For the CDR3, the DNA is TGCGCCAGCAGCTCCCTGACAGGGTTGACCACTGAAGCTTTCTTT. Its protein is CASSSLTGLTTEAFF.